Listed below are T cell receptor beta chains from one sample, sequenced in a study of T cells after yellow fever vaccination. TCRdb re-analysed the 5' RACE reads in MiXCR, keeping a single row per CDR3 protein. The table lists about 550,000 distinct CDR3 sequences, over 15% of them singletons. Sequencing was performed on PBMCs, taken 15 days after the yellow fever booster vaccination. These receptors originate from a man aged 25-45 years who received the YFV17D yellow fever vaccine. CDR3s include the opening cysteine and the closing phenylalanine or tryptophan. The order of the fields is V gene, J gene, CDR3 length, D gene, clone size, CDR3 DNA, CDR3 protein. A D gene is named only where the DNA matches it firmly. Expanded clones are given a class, and other clones once, few, many or no size at all.

v_gene: TRBV7-2; j_gene: TRBJ1-3; len: 15; d_gene: NA; abundance: NA; CDR3nt: TGTGCCAGCAGCTTATCCCAGGGATCCGGAAACACCATATATTTT; CDR3aa: CASSLSQGSGNTIYF
v_gene: TRBV7-2; j_gene: TRBJ2-7; len: 14; d_gene: TRBD1; abundance: few; CDR3nt: TGTGCCAGCAGCGTAGGACAGGGTTTAGGCGAGCAGTACTTC; CDR3aa: CASSVGQGLGEQYF
v_gene: TRBV7-2; j_gene: TRBJ2-3; len: 15; d_gene: NA; abundance: few; CDR3nt: TGTGCCAGCAGCCCCTTCGGGCTAAGCACAGATACGCAGTATTTT; CDR3aa: CASSPFGLSTDTQYF
v_gene: TRBV5-5; j_gene: TRBJ1-1; len: 14; d_gene: NA; abundance: NA; CDR3nt: TGTGCCAGCAGCTCCGGGACCGGTCTTGCGGAAGCTTTCTTT; CDR3aa: CASSSGTGLAEAFF
v_gene: TRBV6-2/TRBV6-3; j_gene: TRBJ2-7; len: 14; d_gene: NA; abundance: NA; CDR3nt: TGTGCCAGCAGTCAACCGACGGGGACCTACGAGCAGTACTTC; CDR3aa: CASSQPTGTYEQYF
v_gene: TRBV7-6; j_gene: TRBJ2-7; len: 15; d_gene: NA; abundance: few; CDR3nt: TGTGCCAGCAGCTTAGGAGCGGCCTCCTACTACGAGCAGTACTTC; CDR3aa: CASSLGAASYYEQYF
v_gene: TRBV23-1; j_gene: TRBJ2-7; len: 18; d_gene: NA; abundance: few; CDR3nt: TGCGCCAGCAGTCATTCGGACAGGACTAGCTTAAGCCCCCACGAGCAGTACTTC; CDR3aa: CASSHSDRTSLSPHEQYF
v_gene: TRBV5-6; j_gene: TRBJ2-6; len: 17; d_gene: TRBD2; abundance: NA; CDR3nt: TGTGCCAGCAGCGGCCGGGACTACCGCTCTGGGGCCAACGTCCTGACTTTC; CDR3aa: CASSGRDYRSGANVLTF
v_gene: TRBV5-4; j_gene: TRBJ1-1; len: 13; d_gene: NA; abundance: NA; CDR3nt: TGTGCCAGCACCCAGAAGGGGGGGACTGAAGCTTTCTTT; CDR3aa: CASTQKGGTEAFF
v_gene: TRBV12-3/TRBV12-4; j_gene: TRBJ1-3; len: 17; d_gene: NA; abundance: few; CDR3nt: TGTGCCAGCAGCCAAGCGGGGGTACGCGGGGGGAGAAACACCATATATTTT; CDR3aa: CASSQAGVRGGRNTIYF
v_gene: TRBV20-1; j_gene: TRBJ2-1; len: 18; d_gene: TRBD2; abundance: NA; CDR3nt: TGCAGTGCTAGAGTACTAGCGGGAGGCCTAGCTCCGAACAATGAGCAGTTCTTC; CDR3aa: CSARVLAGGLAPNNEQFF
v_gene: TRBV20-1; j_gene: TRBJ2-5; len: 11; d_gene: TRBD2; abundance: few; CDR3nt: TGCAGGACCGGGACGGGGGGGGCCCAGTACTTC; CDR3aa: CRTGTGGAQYF
v_gene: TRBV7-9; j_gene: TRBJ2-1; len: 13; d_gene: NA; abundance: NA; CDR3nt: TGTGCCAGCATCCGGACGGGCGGGAATGAGCAGTTCTTC; CDR3aa: CASIRTGGNEQFF
v_gene: TRBV5-1; j_gene: TRBJ1-2; len: 15; d_gene: NA; abundance: few; CDR3nt: TGCGCCAGCAAGCTAGCCAGGGCTGTTAACTATGGCTACACCTTC; CDR3aa: CASKLARAVNYGYTF
v_gene: TRBV10-3; j_gene: TRBJ2-3; len: 13; d_gene: NA; abundance: NA; CDR3nt: TGTGCCATCAGTGTTGCCCCAGCAGATACGCAGTATTTT; CDR3aa: CAISVAPADTQYF
v_gene: TRBV6-2/TRBV6-3; j_gene: TRBJ1-1; len: 13; d_gene: NA; abundance: many; CDR3nt: TGTGCCAGCAGTAGAGGGACCACGAAAGGAGCTTTCTTT; CDR3aa: CASSRGTTKGAFF
v_gene: TRBV7-2; j_gene: TRBJ2-3; len: 17; d_gene: TRBD2; abundance: NA; CDR3nt: TGTGCCAGCAGCTACGGGACTAGCGGGAGAGGTGTAGATACGCAGTATTTT; CDR3aa: CASSYGTSGRGVDTQYF
v_gene: TRBV15; j_gene: TRBJ2-5; len: 13; d_gene: NA; abundance: NA; CDR3nt: TGTGCCACCAGCAGAGATCTGACGGAGACCCAGTACTTC; CDR3aa: CATSRDLTETQYF
v_gene: TRBV7-2; j_gene: TRBJ2-7; len: 15; d_gene: TRBD2; abundance: NA; CDR3nt: TGTGCCAGCAGCAGGGGACTAGCGGGAGGCTACGAGCAGTACTTC; CDR3aa: CASSRGLAGGYEQYF
v_gene: TRBV6-2/TRBV6-3; j_gene: TRBJ2-1; len: 15; d_gene: NA; abundance: NA; CDR3nt: TGTGCCAGCTACCCGGAGGTTCGCTCCTACAATGAGCAGTTCTTC; CDR3aa: CASYPEVRSYNEQFF
v_gene: TRBV18; j_gene: TRBJ2-1; len: 16; d_gene: TRBD1; abundance: few; CDR3nt: TGTGCCAGCTCACCCGCTTCCCGACAGGGTGGCAATGAGCAGTTCTTC; CDR3aa: CASSPASRQGGNEQFF
v_gene: TRBV9; j_gene: TRBJ2-2; len: 16; d_gene: TRBD2; abundance: NA; CDR3nt: TGTGCCAGCAGCCCCCGACTAGCGGTGAACACCGGGGAGCTGTTTTTT; CDR3aa: CASSPRLAVNTGELFF
v_gene: TRBV12-5; j_gene: TRBJ2-7; len: 11; d_gene: NA; abundance: few; CDR3nt: TGTGCTAGTGGTTTGGACCACGAGCAGTACTTC; CDR3aa: CASGLDHEQYF
v_gene: TRBV4-2; j_gene: TRBJ2-1; len: 16; d_gene: TRBD2; abundance: few; CDR3nt: TGTGCCAGCAGCCAGGTGGCGGGAGACCCCTACAATGAGCAGTTCTTC; CDR3aa: CASSQVAGDPYNEQFF
v_gene: TRBV12-3/TRBV12-4; j_gene: TRBJ2-1; len: 15; d_gene: TRBD2; abundance: NA; CDR3nt: TGTGCCAGCAGTCCCACTAGCGGGGGGACCAATGAGCAGTTCTTC; CDR3aa: CASSPTSGGTNEQFF
v_gene: TRBV5-7; j_gene: TRBJ1-5; len: 16; d_gene: NA; abundance: once; CDR3nt: TGTGCCAGCAGCTTGGGATGGGGTAGGAGCAATCAGCCCCAGCATTTT; CDR3aa: CASSLGWGRSNQPQHF
v_gene: TRBV7-2; j_gene: TRBJ1-2; len: 15; d_gene: NA; abundance: NA; CDR3nt: TGTGCCAGCAGCCGGGGAGGGGGTAGTGGCTATGGCTACACCTTC; CDR3aa: CASSRGGGSGYGYTF
v_gene: TRBV3-1; j_gene: TRBJ1-4; len: 14; d_gene: NA; abundance: NA; CDR3nt: TGTGCCAGCAGCCATCAGGGTACTAATGAAAAACTGTTTTTT; CDR3aa: CASSHQGTNEKLFF
v_gene: TRBV7-8; j_gene: TRBJ2-3; len: 15; d_gene: TRBD2; abundance: few; CDR3nt: TGTGCCAGCAGCTACGGACTAGCCCGCACAGATACGCAGTATTTT; CDR3aa: CASSYGLARTDTQYF
v_gene: TRBV6-1; j_gene: TRBJ2-1; len: 14; d_gene: TRBD2; abundance: NA; CDR3nt: TGTGCCAGCAGTGAGGGGACTAGAGGGAATGAGCAGTTCTTC; CDR3aa: CASSEGTRGNEQFF
v_gene: TRBV12-3/TRBV12-4; j_gene: TRBJ2-5; len: 12; d_gene: NA; abundance: few; CDR3nt: TGTGCCAGCCTGAGGGGTCAAGAGACCCAGTACTTC; CDR3aa: CASLRGQETQYF
v_gene: TRBV7-2; j_gene: TRBJ2-3; len: 17; d_gene: TRBD2; abundance: few; CDR3nt: TGTGCCAGCAGTTCTCGCAGCGGGAGGGCCGGGACAGATACGCAGTATTTT; CDR3aa: CASSSRSGRAGTDTQYF
v_gene: TRBV27; j_gene: TRBJ2-2; len: 14; d_gene: TRBD2; abundance: few; CDR3nt: TGTGCCAGCTGGACTAGCCGACTCACCGGGGAGCTGTTTTTT; CDR3aa: CASWTSRLTGELFF
v_gene: TRBV7-8; j_gene: TRBJ2-2; len: 14; d_gene: NA; abundance: few; CDR3nt: TGTGCCAGCAGCTTAGGGCACAGGTCCGGGGAGCTGTTTTTT; CDR3aa: CASSLGHRSGELFF
v_gene: TRBV4-2; j_gene: TRBJ2-1; len: 13; d_gene: NA; abundance: once; CDR3nt: TGTGCCAGCAGCACGCTCCAGGGTATGGTTAAGTTCTTC; CDR3aa: CASSTLQGMVKFF
v_gene: TRBV5-4; j_gene: TRBJ1-2; len: 14; d_gene: NA; abundance: NA; CDR3nt: TGTGCCAGCAGCTTGATGGGAAGGGAGGATGGCTACACCTTC; CDR3aa: CASSLMGREDGYTF
v_gene: TRBV27; j_gene: TRBJ1-2; len: 13; d_gene: NA; abundance: NA; CDR3nt: TGTGCCAGCAGGCCACAGGGTGGATGGGGCTACACCTTC; CDR3aa: CASRPQGGWGYTF
v_gene: TRBV25-1; j_gene: TRBJ2-6; len: 18; d_gene: NA; abundance: NA; CDR3nt: TGTGCCAGCAGTGAAACAATCCTCGGGGGCTCTGGGGCCAACGTCCTGACTTTC; CDR3aa: CASSETILGGSGANVLTF
v_gene: TRBV29-1; j_gene: TRBJ2-1; len: 12; d_gene: TRBD2; abundance: few; CDR3nt: TGCAGCGTCAGAAGCGGGAGTAATGAGCAGTTCTTC; CDR3aa: CSVRSGSNEQFF
v_gene: TRBV20-1; j_gene: TRBJ2-7; len: 16; d_gene: TRBD2; abundance: NA; CDR3nt: TGCAGTGCCAGAGGACTAGCGGGAGGGTCCCCCTACGAGCAGTACTTC; CDR3aa: CSARGLAGGSPYEQYF
v_gene: TRBV7-2; j_gene: TRBJ2-1; len: 17; d_gene: TRBD2; abundance: few; CDR3nt: TGTGCCAGCAGCTTAGGTACTAGCGGGAAGACCTACAATGAGCAGTTCTTC; CDR3aa: CASSLGTSGKTYNEQFF
v_gene: TRBV7-9; j_gene: TRBJ2-6; len: 17; d_gene: TRBD2; abundance: few; CDR3nt: TGTGCCAGCAGCTCATTAGCGGGAGGCTCTGGGGCCAACGTCCTGACTTTC; CDR3aa: CASSSLAGGSGANVLTF
v_gene: TRBV18; j_gene: TRBJ2-3; len: 16; d_gene: NA; abundance: NA; CDR3nt: TGTGCCAGCTCACCACCGGGACCCAGGAGGGCAGATACGCAGTATTTT; CDR3aa: CASSPPGPRRADTQYF
v_gene: TRBV3-1; j_gene: TRBJ2-5; len: 16; d_gene: TRBD1; abundance: NA; CDR3nt: TGTGCCAGCAGCCTTATGGGACAGGGGGCGCGAGAGACCCAGTACTTC; CDR3aa: CASSLMGQGARETQYF
v_gene: TRBV5-1; j_gene: TRBJ2-2; len: 13; d_gene: NA; abundance: few; CDR3nt: TGCGCCAGCAGCCTGGAGGGGAACGGGGAGCTGTTTTTT; CDR3aa: CASSLEGNGELFF
v_gene: TRBV27; j_gene: TRBJ2-3; len: 17; d_gene: TRBD2; abundance: few; CDR3nt: TGTGCCAGCAGTTTATCGACAAGCGGGATAAGAGCAGATACGCAGTATTTT; CDR3aa: CASSLSTSGIRADTQYF
v_gene: TRBV5-1; j_gene: TRBJ2-1; len: 14; d_gene: TRBD2; abundance: many; CDR3nt: TGCGCCAGCAGCAGCCTAGCGGGAGACAATGAGCAGTTCTTC; CDR3aa: CASSSLAGDNEQFF
v_gene: TRBV20-1; j_gene: TRBJ2-3; len: 15; d_gene: NA; abundance: few; CDR3nt: TGCAGTGCCCATACCCTATTCCAGGGGACAGATACGCAGTATTTT; CDR3aa: CSAHTLFQGTDTQYF
v_gene: TRBV2; j_gene: TRBJ2-7; len: 16; d_gene: NA; abundance: few; CDR3nt: TGTGCCAGCAGTGACGGGCCGCAGGGAGGAATCTACGAGCAGTACTTC; CDR3aa: CASSDGPQGGIYEQYF
v_gene: TRBV6-1; j_gene: TRBJ2-2; len: 15; d_gene: NA; abundance: NA; CDR3nt: TGTGCCAGCAGGGAGGACGGGATCGGCACCGGGGAGCTGTTTTTT; CDR3aa: CASREDGIGTGELFF